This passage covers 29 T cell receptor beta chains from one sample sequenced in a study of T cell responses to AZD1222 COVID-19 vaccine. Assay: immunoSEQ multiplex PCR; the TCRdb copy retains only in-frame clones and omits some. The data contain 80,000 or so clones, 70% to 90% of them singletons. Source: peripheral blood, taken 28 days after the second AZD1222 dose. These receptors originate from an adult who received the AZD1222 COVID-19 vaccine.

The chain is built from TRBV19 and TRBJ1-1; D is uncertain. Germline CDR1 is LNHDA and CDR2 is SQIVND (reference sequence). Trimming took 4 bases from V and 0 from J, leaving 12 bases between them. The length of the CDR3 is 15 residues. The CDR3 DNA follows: TGTGCCAGTAGTAGCCGCCGGTTAATGAACACTGAAGCTTTCTTT. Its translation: CASSSRRLMNTEAFF.

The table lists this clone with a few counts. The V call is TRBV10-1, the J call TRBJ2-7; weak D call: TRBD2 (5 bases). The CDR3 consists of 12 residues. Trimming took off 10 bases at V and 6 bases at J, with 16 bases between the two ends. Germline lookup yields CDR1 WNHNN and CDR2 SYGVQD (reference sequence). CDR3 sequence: CAIARRSTEQYF. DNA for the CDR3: TGCGCCATCGCAAGGAGGTCCACCGAGCAGTACTTC.

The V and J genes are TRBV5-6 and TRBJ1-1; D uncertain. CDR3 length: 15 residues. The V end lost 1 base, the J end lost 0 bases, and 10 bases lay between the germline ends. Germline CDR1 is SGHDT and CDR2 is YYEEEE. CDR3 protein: CASSLYAGMNTEAFF. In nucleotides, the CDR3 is TGTGCCAGCAGCTTGTACGCGGGGATGAACACTGAAGCTTTCTTT. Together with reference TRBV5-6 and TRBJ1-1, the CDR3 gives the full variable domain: DAGVTQSPTHLIKTRGQQVTLRCSPKSGHDTVSWYQQALGQGPQFIFQYYEEEERQRGNFPDRFSGHQFPNYSSELNVNALLLGDSALYLCASSLYAGMNTEAFFGQGTRLTVV.

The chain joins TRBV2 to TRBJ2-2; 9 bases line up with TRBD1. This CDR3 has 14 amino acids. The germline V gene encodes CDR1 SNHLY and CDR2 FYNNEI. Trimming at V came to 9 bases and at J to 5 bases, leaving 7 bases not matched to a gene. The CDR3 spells CASIRQGGTGELFF. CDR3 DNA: TGTGCCAGTATAAGACAGGGGGGAACCGGGGAGCTGTTTTTT. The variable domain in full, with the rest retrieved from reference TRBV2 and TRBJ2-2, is EPEVTQTPSHQVTQMGQEVILRCVPISNHLYFYWYRQILGQKVEFLVSFYNNEISEKSEIFDDQFSVERPDGSNFTLKIRSTKLEDSAMYFCASIRQGGTGELFFGEGSRLTVL.

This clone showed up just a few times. The DNA of the CDR3 is TGTGCCAGCAGTTTACGGGCCCTCGGGGGGGCAGCAGATACGCAGTATTTT. Its translation: CASSLRALGGAADTQYF. This chain connects TRBV28 to TRBJ2-3; 8 nucleotides line up with TRBD2. J lost 4 bases, V lost 2 bases, and 11 bases had no gene match. There are 17 residues in the CDR3. Germline lookup yields CDR1 MDHEN and CDR2 SYDVKM.

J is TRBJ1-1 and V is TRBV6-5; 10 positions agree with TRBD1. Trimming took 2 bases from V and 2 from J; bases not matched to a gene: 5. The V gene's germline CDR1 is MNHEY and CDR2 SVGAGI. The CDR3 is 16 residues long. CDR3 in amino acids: CASSYLRTGGNTEAFF. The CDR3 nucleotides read TGTGCCAGCAGTTACCTTCGGACAGGGGGAAACACTGAAGCTTTCTTT.

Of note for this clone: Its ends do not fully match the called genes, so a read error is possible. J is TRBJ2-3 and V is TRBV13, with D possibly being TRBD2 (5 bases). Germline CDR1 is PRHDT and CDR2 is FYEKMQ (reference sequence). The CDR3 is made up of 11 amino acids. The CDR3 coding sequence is TGTGCCAGCAGCTTATCGGCGGGTGGAGTTTTT. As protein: CASSLSAGGVF.

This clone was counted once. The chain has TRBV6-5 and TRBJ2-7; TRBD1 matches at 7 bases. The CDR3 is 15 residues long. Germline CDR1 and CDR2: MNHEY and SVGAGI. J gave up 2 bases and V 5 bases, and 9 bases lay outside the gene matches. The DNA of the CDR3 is TGTGCCAGCAGTCGGGACAGAAAAACCCCCTACGAGCAGTACTTC. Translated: CASSRDRKTPYEQYF.

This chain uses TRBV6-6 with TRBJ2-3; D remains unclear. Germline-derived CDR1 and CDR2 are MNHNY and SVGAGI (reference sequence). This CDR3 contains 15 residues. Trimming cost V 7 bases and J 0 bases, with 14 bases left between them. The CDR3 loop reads CASNVGGTSTDTQYF. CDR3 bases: TGTGCCAGCAACGTGGGCGGAACTAGCACAGATACGCAGTATTTT.

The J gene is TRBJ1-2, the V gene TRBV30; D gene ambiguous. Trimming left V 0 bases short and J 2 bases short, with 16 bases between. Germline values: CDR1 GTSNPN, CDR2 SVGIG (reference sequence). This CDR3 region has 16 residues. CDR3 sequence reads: CAWSVRFYSSNYGYTF. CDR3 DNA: TGTGCCTGGAGTGTAAGGTTTTACAGCTCCAACTATGGCTACACCTTC.

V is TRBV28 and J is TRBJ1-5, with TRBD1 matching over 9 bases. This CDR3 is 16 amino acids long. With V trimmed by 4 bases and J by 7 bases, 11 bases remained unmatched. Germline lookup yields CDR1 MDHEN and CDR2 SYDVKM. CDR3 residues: CASSYTWTGARQPQHF. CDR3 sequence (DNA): TGTGCCAGCAGTTACACTTGGACAGGGGCCCGCCAGCCCCAGCATTTT.

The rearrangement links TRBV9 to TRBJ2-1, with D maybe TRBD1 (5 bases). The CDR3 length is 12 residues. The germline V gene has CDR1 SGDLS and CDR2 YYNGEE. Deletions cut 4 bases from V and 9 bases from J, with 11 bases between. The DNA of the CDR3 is TGTGCCAGCAGCCCAGGGTACGGTGAGCAGTTCTTC. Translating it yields CASSPGYGEQFF.

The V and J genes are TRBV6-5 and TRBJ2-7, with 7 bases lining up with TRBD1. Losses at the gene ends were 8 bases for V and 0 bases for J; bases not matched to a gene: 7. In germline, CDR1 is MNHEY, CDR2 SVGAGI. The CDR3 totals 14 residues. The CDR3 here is CASRQGQNSYEQYF. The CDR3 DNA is TGTGCCAGCCGACAGGGACAGAACTCCTACGAGCAGTACTTC.

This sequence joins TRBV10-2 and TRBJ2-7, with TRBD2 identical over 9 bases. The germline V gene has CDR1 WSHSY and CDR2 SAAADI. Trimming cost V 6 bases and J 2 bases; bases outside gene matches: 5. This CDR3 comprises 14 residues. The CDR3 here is CASSVTSGTYEQYF. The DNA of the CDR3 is TGCGCCAGCAGCGTGACTAGCGGAACCTACGAGCAGTACTTC.

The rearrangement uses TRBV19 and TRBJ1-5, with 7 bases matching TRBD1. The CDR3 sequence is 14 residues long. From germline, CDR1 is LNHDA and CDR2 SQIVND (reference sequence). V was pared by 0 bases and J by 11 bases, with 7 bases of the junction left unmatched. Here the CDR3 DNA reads TGTGCCAGTAGTATAGACCCCTCAGGGGGAGCCCAGCATTTT. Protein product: CASSIDPSGGAQHF. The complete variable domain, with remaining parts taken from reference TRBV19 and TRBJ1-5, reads DGGITQSPKYLFRKEGQNVTLSCEQNLNHDAMYWYRQDPGQGLRLIYYSQIVNDFQKGDIAEGYSVSREKKESFPLTVTSAQKNPTAFYLCASSIDPSGGAQHFGDGTRLSIL.

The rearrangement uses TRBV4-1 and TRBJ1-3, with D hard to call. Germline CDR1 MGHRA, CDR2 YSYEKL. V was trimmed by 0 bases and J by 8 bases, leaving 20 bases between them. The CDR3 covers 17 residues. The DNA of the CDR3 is TGCGCCAGCAGCCAAGATTTAGACTCGGAGGTGAGGGACACCATATATTTT. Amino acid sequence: CASSQDLDSEVRDTIYF.

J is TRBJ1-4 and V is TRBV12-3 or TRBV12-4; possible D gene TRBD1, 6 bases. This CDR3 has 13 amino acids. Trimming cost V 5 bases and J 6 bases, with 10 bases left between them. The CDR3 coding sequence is TGTGCCAGCAGTAAAGGGGGATATGAAAAACTGTTTTTT. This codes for CASSKGGYEKLFF.

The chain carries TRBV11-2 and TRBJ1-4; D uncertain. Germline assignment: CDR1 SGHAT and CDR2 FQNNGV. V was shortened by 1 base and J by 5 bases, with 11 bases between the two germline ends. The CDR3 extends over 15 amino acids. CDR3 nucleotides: TGTGCCAGCAGCTTAGCTGGTACCTCGAATGAAAAACTGTTTTTT. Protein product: CASSLAGTSNEKLFF.

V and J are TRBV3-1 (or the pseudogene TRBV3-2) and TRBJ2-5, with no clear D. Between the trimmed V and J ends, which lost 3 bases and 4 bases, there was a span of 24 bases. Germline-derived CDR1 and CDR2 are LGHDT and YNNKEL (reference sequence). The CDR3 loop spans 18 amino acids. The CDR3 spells CASSQRGFTERSGETQYF. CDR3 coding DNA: TGTGCCAGCAGCCAGAGAGGCTTCACCGAAAGGTCGGGAGAGACCCAGTACTTC.

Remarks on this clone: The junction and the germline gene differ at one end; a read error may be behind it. CDR3 DNA: TGTGCTAGCAGCTTAGAGGGTACCTCCTACAATGAGCAGTTCTTC. This codes for CASSLEGTSYNEQFF. The chain recombines TRBV7-7 with TRBJ2-1; TRBD2 is a possible D gene (5 bases). This CDR3 has 15 amino acids. CDR1 is SSHAT, CDR2 FNYEAQ, per germline (reference sequence).

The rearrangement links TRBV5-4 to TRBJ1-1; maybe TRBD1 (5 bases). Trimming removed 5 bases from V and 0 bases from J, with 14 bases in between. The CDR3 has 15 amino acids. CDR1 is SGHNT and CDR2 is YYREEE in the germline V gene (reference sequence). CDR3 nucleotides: TGTGCCAGCAGGGTGGGGGTACGGGTGAACACTGAAGCTTTCTTT. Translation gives CASRVGVRVNTEAFF.

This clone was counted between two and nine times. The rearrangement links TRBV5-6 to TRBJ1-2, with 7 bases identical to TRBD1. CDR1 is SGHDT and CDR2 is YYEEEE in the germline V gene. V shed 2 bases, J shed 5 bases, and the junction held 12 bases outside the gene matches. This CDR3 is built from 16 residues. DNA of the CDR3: TGTGCCAGCAGCTTCACCTACGACAGGGTAGAGTATGGCTACACCTTC. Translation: CASSFTYDRVEYGYTF.

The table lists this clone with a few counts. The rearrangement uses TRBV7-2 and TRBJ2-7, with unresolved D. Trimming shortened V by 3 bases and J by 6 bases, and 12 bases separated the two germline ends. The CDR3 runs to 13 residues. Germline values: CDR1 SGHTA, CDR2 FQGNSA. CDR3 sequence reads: CASSFTTAREQYF. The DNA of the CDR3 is TGTGCCAGCAGCTTCACCACCGCGCGCGAGCAGTACTTC.

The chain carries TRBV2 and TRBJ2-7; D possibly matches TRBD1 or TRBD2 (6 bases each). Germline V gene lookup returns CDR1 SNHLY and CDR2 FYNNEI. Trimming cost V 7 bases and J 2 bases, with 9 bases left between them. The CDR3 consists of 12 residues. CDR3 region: CASKGGPYEQYF. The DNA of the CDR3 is TGTGCCAGCAAGGGGGGTCCCTACGAGCAGTACTTC.

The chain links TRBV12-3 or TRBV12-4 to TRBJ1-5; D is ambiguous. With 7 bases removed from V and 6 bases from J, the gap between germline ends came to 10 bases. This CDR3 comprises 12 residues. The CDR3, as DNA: TGTGCCAGCAATACACGGGGTCAGCCCCAGCATTTT. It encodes CASNTRGQPQHF.

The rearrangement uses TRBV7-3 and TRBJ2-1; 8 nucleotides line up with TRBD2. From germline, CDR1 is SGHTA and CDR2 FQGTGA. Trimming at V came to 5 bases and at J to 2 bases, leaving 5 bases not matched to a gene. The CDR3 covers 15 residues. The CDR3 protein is CASSPSRGAYNEQFF. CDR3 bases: TGTGCCAGCAGCCCCTCGCGGGGGGCCTACAATGAGCAGTTCTTC.

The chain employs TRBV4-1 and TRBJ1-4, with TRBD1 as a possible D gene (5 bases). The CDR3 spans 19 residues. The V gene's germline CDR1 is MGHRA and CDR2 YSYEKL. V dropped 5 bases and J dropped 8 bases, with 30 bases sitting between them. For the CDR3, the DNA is TGCGCCAGCAGCATGTCTTCCGTTAAATCGCAGGGCGGAAGGGAAAAACTGTTTTTT. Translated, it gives CASSMSSVKSQGGREKLFF.

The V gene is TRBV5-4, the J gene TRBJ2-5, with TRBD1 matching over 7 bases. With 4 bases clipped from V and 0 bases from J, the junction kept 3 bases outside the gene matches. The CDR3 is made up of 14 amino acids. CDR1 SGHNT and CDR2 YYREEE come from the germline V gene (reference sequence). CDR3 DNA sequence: TGTGCCAGCAGCCGGGACAGCAACCAAGAGACCCAGTACTTC. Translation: CASSRDSNQETQYF. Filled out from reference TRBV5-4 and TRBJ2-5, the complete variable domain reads ETGVTQSPTHLIKTRGQQVTLRCSSQSGHNTVSWYQQALGQGPQFIFQYYREEENGRGNFPPRFSGLQFPNYSSELNVNALELDDSALYLCASSRDSNQETQYFGPGTRLLVL.

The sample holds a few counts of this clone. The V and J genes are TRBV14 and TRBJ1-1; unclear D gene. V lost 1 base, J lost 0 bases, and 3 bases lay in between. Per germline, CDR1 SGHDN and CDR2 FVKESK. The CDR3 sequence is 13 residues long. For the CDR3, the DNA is TGTGCCAGCAGCCAAGCCCTGAACACTGAAGCTTTCTTT. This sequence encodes CASSQALNTEAFF.